This TCR beta chain originates from a study of T cell repertoires in aging, cancer and after chemotherapy. V shed 5 bases and J 8 bases; nucleotides not matched to a gene: 10. The CDR3 is made up of 15 amino acids. The germline CDR1 and CDR2 sequences are SGHTA and FQGNSA. TRB rearrangements spanning V, D and J were amplified using mixed TRB-A/B primers. TCRdb used MiXCR to reprocess the multiplex PCR reads, holding one entry per CDR3 protein. The data show over 1,100 distinct CDR3 sequences, about 23% seen once. TCR beta rearrangements were amplified from peripheral blood genomic DNA. The sequence derives from a human donor with a blood cancer. This sequence joins TRBV7-2 and TRBJ1-4, with TRBD1 matching 8 bases. Material: blood. The CDR3 loop reads CASSPRTGMREKLFF. The CDR3 nucleotides are TGTGCCAGCAGCCCCCGGACAGGGATGCGAGAAAAACTGTTTTTT.